This record covers a single TCR beta chain. This clone's antigen is unknown. No qualities accompany the bases; no much larger clone lies one base away. This specimen comes from a study of blood T cell repertoires in COVID-19 (TCRdb year 2020). Describing the broader study: Samples covering the acute and convalescent phases of COVID-19 were provided by collaborators in the United States, Italy and Spain. A freely available public database, intended as a resource for researchers studying the immune response to SARS-CoV-2, is where the repertoires were released. Where available, HLA class I and class II types were obtained from metadata supplied by the sample provider rather than from assay-based typing. Subjects who had been exposed to COVID-19, were actively infected with it, or had recovered from it provided the deeply sampled blood TCRbeta repertoires that made up the dataset. A de-identified subject ID, COVID-19 status, age in years and sex were almost always included in the sample metadata. The samples were drawn from the first 160 participants of the ongoing ImmuneRACE study and from some 1,300 subjects provided by 6 global collaborators. The prospective study material was composed of cDNA or gDNA derived from T cells, B-cell-depleted T cells, or PBMCs.

TCRbeta CDR3 regions were amplified from genomic DNA using the immunoSEQ Assay, a bias-controlled multiplex PCR. The paper's data handling went like this. The number of nucleated cells in each sample was estimated by amplification of reference gene primers within the assay. Sequence reads were collapsed and filtered to measure the absolute abundance of every unique TCRbeta CDR3 rearrangement. For each sample, productive Simpson clonality was calculated as the square root of Simpson's diversity index over productive rearrangements. Here the immuneACCESS table is served through TCRdb, limited to in-frame sequences with V and J called. Missing clones are a known gap in these copies; in checked studies unresolved V genes cover under half, and the rest lacks a known reason. V and J calls and clone size come straight from that table; D and trimming were deduced from the DNA. This sample comprises roughly 100,000 clones, 87% of them detected only once. The biggest ten clones account for roughly 15% of the sample.

What the work shows at the level of the full study, not this receptor alone: The amount of clinical and demographic metadata varied by source and participant and was provided uncurated.

Each collaborating institution followed its own protocols to collect whole blood in K2EDTA tubes. Collaborator samples were shipped for TCRbeta analysis as frozen whole blood, isolated PBMCs, or DNA extracted from either sample type. This clonotype was obtained from a man aged 50 to 59 with acute or convalescent COVID-19. The specimen sequenced was peripheral blood.

The CDR3 here reads CASSWGLAGGPGADTQYF. The DNA sequence is given as TGCGCCAGCAGCTGGGGACTAGCGGGAGGGCCCGGGGCGGATACGCAGTATTTT. The chain is encoded by TRBV5-1 joined to TRBJ2-3; a stretch of 16 junction bases matches TRBD2. From a lookup of the germline V gene, CDR1 and CDR2 are SGHRS and YFSETQ. After removal of 3 bases from V and 6 bases from J, the junction retains 10 bases not matched to a gene. The CDR3 has 18 amino acids, counting the end cysteine and phenylalanine. Just CDR3 DNA is preserved here, 54 bases in frame from base 1.